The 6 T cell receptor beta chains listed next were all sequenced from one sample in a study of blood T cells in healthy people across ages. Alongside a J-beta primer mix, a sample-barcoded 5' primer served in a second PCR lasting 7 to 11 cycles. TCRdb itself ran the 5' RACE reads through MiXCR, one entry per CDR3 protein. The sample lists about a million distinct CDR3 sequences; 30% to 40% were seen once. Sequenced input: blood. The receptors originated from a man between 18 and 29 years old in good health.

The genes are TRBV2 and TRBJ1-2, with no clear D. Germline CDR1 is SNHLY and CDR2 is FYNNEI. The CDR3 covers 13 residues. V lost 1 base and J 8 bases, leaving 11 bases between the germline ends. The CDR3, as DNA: TGTGCCAGCAGTGAAGAGCAGGACGCCGGCTACACCTTC. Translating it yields CASSEEQDAGYTF.

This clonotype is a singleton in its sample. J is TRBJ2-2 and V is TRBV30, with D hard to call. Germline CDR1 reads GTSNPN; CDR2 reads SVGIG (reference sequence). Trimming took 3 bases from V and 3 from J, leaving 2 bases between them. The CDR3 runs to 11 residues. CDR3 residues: CAWRHTGELFF. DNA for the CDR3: TGTGCCTGGAGACACACCGGGGAGCTGTTTTTT.

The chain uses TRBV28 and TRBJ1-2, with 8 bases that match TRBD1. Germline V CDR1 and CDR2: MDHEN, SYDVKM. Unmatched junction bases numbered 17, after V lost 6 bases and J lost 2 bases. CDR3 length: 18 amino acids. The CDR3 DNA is TGTGCCAGCAGCCTTCTATTCCTATCTCGACAGGGGAACTATGGCTACACCTTC. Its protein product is CASSLLFLSRQGNYGYTF.

This CDR3 reads CSARDLSNEKLFF. The CDR3 DNA reads as TGCAGTGCTAGAGATCTCAGTAATGAAAAACTGTTTTTT. V usage is TRBV20-1 and J usage is TRBJ1-4; D uncertain. The CDR3 runs to 13 residues. V shed 0 bases and J shed 4 bases, with 6 bases lying between them. The V gene's germline CDR1 is DFQATT and CDR2 SNEGSKA (reference sequence).

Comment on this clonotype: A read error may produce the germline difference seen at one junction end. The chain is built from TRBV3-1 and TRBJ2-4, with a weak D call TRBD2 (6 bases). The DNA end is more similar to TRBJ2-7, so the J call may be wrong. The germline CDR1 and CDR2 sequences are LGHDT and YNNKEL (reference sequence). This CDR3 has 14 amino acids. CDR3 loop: CASRQGTSGYEQYF. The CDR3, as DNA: TGTGCCAGCAGGCAAGGGACTTCGGGCTACGAGCAGTACTTC.

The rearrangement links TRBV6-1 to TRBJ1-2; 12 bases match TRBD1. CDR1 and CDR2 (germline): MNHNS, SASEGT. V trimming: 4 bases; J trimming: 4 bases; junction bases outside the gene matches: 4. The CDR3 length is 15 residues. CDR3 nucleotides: TGTGCCAGCAGTGTTGGGACAGGGGGCTCCTATGGCTACACCTTC. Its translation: CASSVGTGGSYGYTF.